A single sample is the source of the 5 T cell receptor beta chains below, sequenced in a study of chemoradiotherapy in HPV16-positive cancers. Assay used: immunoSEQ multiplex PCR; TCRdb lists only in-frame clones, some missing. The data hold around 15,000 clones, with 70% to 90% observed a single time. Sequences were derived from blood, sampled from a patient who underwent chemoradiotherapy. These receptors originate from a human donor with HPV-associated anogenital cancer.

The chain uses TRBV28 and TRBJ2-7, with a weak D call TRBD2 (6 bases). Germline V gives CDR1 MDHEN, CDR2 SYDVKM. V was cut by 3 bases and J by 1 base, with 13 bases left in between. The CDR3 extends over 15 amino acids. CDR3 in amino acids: CASSFRGGFSYEQYF. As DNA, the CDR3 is TGTGCCAGCAGTTTCCGGGGAGGCTTTTCCTACGAGCAGTACTTC.

The CDR3 bases are TGTGCCAGCTCACCTGATCGGGGGCCCCGGGGAGATACGCAGTATTTT. Amino acids: CASSPDRGPRGDTQYF. The chain recombines TRBV18 with TRBJ2-3, with D tentatively TRBD1 or TRBD2 (6 bases each). This CDR3 has 16 residues. The V gene lost 3 bases and the J gene lost 5 bases, with 18 bases spanning the gap. Germline CDR1 reads KGHSH; CDR2 reads LQKENI.

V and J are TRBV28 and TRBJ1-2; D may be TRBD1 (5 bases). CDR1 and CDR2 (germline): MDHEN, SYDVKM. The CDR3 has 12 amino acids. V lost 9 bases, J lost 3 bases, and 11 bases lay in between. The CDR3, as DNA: TGTGCCAGTGGGGCCGTACACTATGGCTACACCTTC. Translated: CASGAVHYGYTF.

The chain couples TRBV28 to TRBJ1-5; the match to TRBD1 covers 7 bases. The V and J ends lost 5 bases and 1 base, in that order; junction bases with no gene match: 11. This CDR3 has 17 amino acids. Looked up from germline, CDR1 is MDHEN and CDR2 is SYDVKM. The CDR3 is CASSAPWTGRSNQPQHF. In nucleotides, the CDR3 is TGTGCCAGCAGTGCACCCTGGACAGGCCGGAGCAATCAGCCCCAGCATTTT.

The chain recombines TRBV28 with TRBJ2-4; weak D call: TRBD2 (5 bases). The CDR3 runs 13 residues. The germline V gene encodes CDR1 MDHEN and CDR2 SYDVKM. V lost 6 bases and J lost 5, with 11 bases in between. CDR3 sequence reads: CASRRLRENIQYF. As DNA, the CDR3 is TGTGCCAGCAGGCGCTTGCGGGAAAACATTCAGTACTTC. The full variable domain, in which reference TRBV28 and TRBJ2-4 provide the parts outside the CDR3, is DVKVTQSSRYLVKRTGEKVFLECVQDMDHENMFWYRQDPGLGLRLIYFSYDVKMKEKGDIPEGYSVSREKKERFSLILESASTNQTSMYLCASRRLRENIQYFGAGTRLSVL.